The present T cell receptor (beta chain) was sequenced within a study of T cell responses to AZD1222 COVID-19 vaccine. Across the study: Second-dose intervals of approximately 4 or approximately 12 weeks were pooled. General study points: Compared with day 0, the breadth and depth of the Spike-specific TCR repertoire rose significantly after two doses of AZD1222. Sampling that yielded the repertoires occurred only after the peak T cell response. Clonal diversity may have been underestimated, and the donors were mostly white British, with more females than males.

With regard to this clone: The antigen is unknown.

CDR1 is SGHRS, CDR2 YFSETQ, per germline. This CDR3 comprises 13 residues. Trimming left V 3 bases short and J 4 bases short, with 8 bases between. The repertoire was sequenced with immunoSEQ multiplex PCR; TCRdb's copy has only in-frame clones and lacks some. The data contain 95,000 to 150,000 clones, less than 90% of them singletons. The TCR sequence derives from an adult in good health. Sequences were derived from peripheral blood, sampled on day 0 of AZD1222 vaccination. V is TRBV5-1 and J is TRBJ2-1; a weak D match, TRBD2 (5 bases). CDR3 coding DNA: TGCGCCAGCAGCTCCGAGGGATACAATGAGCAGTTCTTC. Translating gives CASSSEGYNEQFF.